These 27 T cell receptor beta chains originate from one sample sequenced in a study of CD8+CD57+ T cells in acquired aplastic anemia. Patients selected for sequencing had displayed CD8+CD57+ cell expansion by flow cytometry. TCR beta VDJ and CDR3 were profiled, and genomic DNA was the template. TCRdb re-called the reads through MiXCR, storing one row per CDR3 protein. The sample records 200,000 to 300,000 distinct CDR3 sequences, less than 85% being singletons. The sample consisted of sorted CD4+, CD8+, or CD8+CD57+ T cells (not recorded which) from PBMCs. These receptor sequences come from a human donor with aplastic anemia.

Note on this clonotype: A junction end diverges from the germline sequence, so it may reflect a read error. The V gene is TRBV7-2, the J gene TRBJ2-3; D is perhaps TRBD2 (7 bases). In germline, CDR1 is SGHTA, CDR2 FQGNSA. The CDR3 totals 16 residues. Here the CDR3 reads CASSLAAGDHTDTQYF. The CDR3 DNA sequence: TGTGCCAGCAGCCTAGCGGCAGGGGATCACACAGATACGCAGTATTTT.

The chain combines TRBV10-3 with TRBJ1-3; D call uncertain. V lost 4 bases to trimming and J lost 0 bases, with 4 bases between them. CDR1 and CDR2 (germline): ENHRY, SYGVKD. The CDR3 has 13 amino acids. The CDR3 nucleotides are TGTGCCATCAGTGTGGACTCTGGAAACACCATATATTTT. Its translation: CAISVDSGNTIYF.

As for this clonotype: A read error may account for a junction end that differs from germline. The rearrangement links TRBV7-3 to TRBJ2-3; 11 nucleotides align to TRBD1. CDR3 size: 14 residues. Germline CDR1 reads SGHTA; CDR2 reads FQGTGA. The CDR3: CASSGTGGPRETQF. In DNA form, the CDR3 reads TGTGCCAGCAGCGGGACAGGGGGGCCCAGGGAGACCCAGTTT. The whole variable domain, remainder taken from reference TRBV7-3 and TRBJ2-3, is GAGVSQTPSNKVTEKGKYVELRCDPISGHTALYWYRQSLGQGPEFLIYFQGTGAADDSGLPNDRFFAVRPEGSVSTLKIQRTERGDSAVYLCASSGTGGPRETQFGPGTRLTVL.

With regard to this clonotype: The junction departs from the called germline gene at one end, perhaps through a read error. The chain recombines TRBV7-3 with TRBJ2-4; 9 nucleotides match TRBD2. The CDR3 loop spans 12 amino acids. The germline V gene encodes CDR1 SGHTA and CDR2 FQGTGA. The CDR3 nucleotides read TGTGCCAGCAGTTCTAGCGGGACTTGGGGAGAGTTC. Protein: CASSSSGTWGEF. The full variable domain, its missing parts supplied by reference TRBV7-3 and TRBJ2-4, is GAGVSQTPSNKVTEKGKYVELRCDPISGHTALYWYRQSLGQGPEFLIYFQGTGAADDSGLPNDRFFAVRPEGSVSTLKIQRTERGDSAVYLCASSSSGTWGEFGAGTRLSVL.

This clonotype was recorded once. The CDR3 ends on some other residue instead of the conserved phenylalanine or tryptophan, so this is likely a read error. This chain links TRBV11-3 with TRBJ2-5, with D hard to call. Germline CDR1 SGHNT, CDR2 YENEEA. The length of the CDR3 is 14 residues. V lost 0 bases to trimming and J lost 4 bases, with 9 bases between them. CDR3 region: CASSLDLTAETQYL. CDR3 nucleotides: TGTGCCAGCAGCTTAGATCTAACAGCAGAGACCCAGTACCTC.

V is TRBV25-1 and J is TRBJ2-3; TRBD2 agrees at 7 bases. The CDR3 loop spans 13 amino acids. The germline V gene encodes CDR1 MGHDK and CDR2 SYGVNS. V was pared by 8 bases and J by 3 bases, with 5 bases of the junction left unmatched. CDR3 nucleotide sequence: TGTGCCAGCGCCGGGGGGAGAACAGATACGCAGTATTTT. Protein: CASAGGRTDTQYF.

A note on this clonotype: One end of the junction is discordant with germline, which a read error may explain. V gene TRBV15 combines with J gene TRBJ2-7; D is unclear. CDR3 length equals 14 residues. Per the germline V gene, CDR1 is LNHNV and CDR2 is YYDKDF (reference sequence). The CDR3 coding sequence is TGTGCCACCAGCAGAGGCAGCGAGCAAGCGCCCCACCACTTC. Translated: CATSRGSEQAPHHF.

This rearrangement joins TRBV10-3 to TRBJ1-1; D gene uncertain. The ends were cut back, 0 bases at V and 1 base at J, with 6 bases in the middle. The length of the CDR3 is 14 residues. Germline-derived CDR1 and CDR2 are ENHRY and SYGVKD. The CDR3 loop reads CAISESGRNTEAFF. In nucleotides, the CDR3 is TGTGCCATCAGTGAGTCAGGACGGAACACTGAAGCTTTCTTT.

The V and J genes are TRBV5-1 and TRBJ2-3, with D hard to call. CDR1 and CDR2 from the germline V gene are SGHRS and YFSETQ. CDR3 size: 14 residues. Between the trimmed V and J ends, which lost 1 base and 6 bases, there was a span of 12 bases. This CDR3 reads CASSLTDNLDTQYF. The CDR3 DNA is TGCGCCAGCAGCTTGACAGATAACCTTGATACGCAGTATTTT.

This clonotype was detected only a few times. The V call is TRBV2, the J call TRBJ2-7, with D perhaps given as TRBD1 or TRBD2 (5 bases each). Trimming took 6 bases from V and 2 from J, leaving 11 bases between them. The CDR3 length is 13 residues. The germline V gene encodes CDR1 SNHLY and CDR2 FYNNEI. The CDR3 DNA sequence: TGTGCCAGCAGAGAGGGGCGGGCCTACGAGCAGTACGTC. It is translated as CASREGRAYEQYV.

The V and J genes are TRBV7-3 and TRBJ2-2; D is possibly TRBD2 (5 bases). Germline lookup yields CDR1 SGHTA and CDR2 FQGTGA. Trimming pared 5 bases from V and 8 bases from J, leaving 12 bases between. CDR3 length: 13 residues. DNA of the CDR3: TGTGCCAGCAGCATATTTGGAGGTGGGGAGCTGTTTTTT. It codes for CASSIFGGGELFF.

As for this clonotype: A clone one base away is much larger, so this may be a read error. The DNA of the CDR3 is TGTGCCAGCAGCTTAGCGGGAGGTGCCGATACGCAGTATCTGTTTTTT. Its protein product is CASSLAGGADTQYLFF. The rearrangement links TRBV7-8 to TRBJ1-4; no firm D call. V was shortened by 0 bases and J by 14 bases, with 22 bases between the two germline ends. The CDR3 consists of 16 residues. Per germline, CDR1 SGHVS and CDR2 FQNEAQ.

The chain links TRBV19 to TRBJ2-2; 7 bases agree with TRBD2. CDR3 length equals 15 residues. CDR1 is LNHDA and CDR2 is SQIVND in the germline V gene (reference sequence). With V trimmed by 1 base and J by 9 bases, 8 bases remained unmatched. CDR3 nucleotide sequence: TGTGCCAGTAGTATAGCTAGCGGAACCTACAGGGAGCTGTTTTTT. Protein: CASSIASGTYRELFF.

About this clonotype itself: Its ends do not fully match the called genes, so a read error is possible. This chain joins TRBV9 and TRBJ1-2; D is unresolved. This CDR3 has 13 amino acids. Germline CDR1 and CDR2: SGDLS and YYNGEE. CDR3 region: CASSRGLAGGYSF. The CDR3 bases are TGTGCCAGCAGCCGAGGCCTTGCAGGTGGGTACTCCTTC.

Comments on this clonotype: The limits of the CDR3 on the DNA are not certain, so only TCRdb's listed CDR3 is given. This chain joins TRBV7-9 and TRBJ2-5; the table's D gene call, TRBD2, was not cross checked with the DNA. The germline V gene has CDR1 SEHNR and CDR2 FQNEAQ (reference sequence). Ends included, the CDR3 has 14 residues. CDR3 sequence: CASSWAGEQFFGPF.

Notes on this clonotype: The CDR3 does not close with the conserved phenylalanine or tryptophan, likely indicating a read error. Because the CDR3's place on the DNA is in doubt, the DNA is left out and the CDR3 is given as listed by TCRdb. The genes are TRBV7-3 and TRBJ2-3; TRBD2 was called by the table and not checked on the DNA. Inclusive of both ends, the CDR3 amounts to 13 amino acids. Germline V gene lookup returns CDR1 SGHTA and CDR2 FQGTGA. CDR3 in amino acids: CASSLAGGHKTYY.

J is TRBJ2-7 and V is TRBV15, with D uncertain. With the DNA end fitting TRBJ2-1 better, the J assignment may be wrong. In germline, CDR1 is LNHNV, CDR2 YYDKDF (reference sequence). The length of the CDR3 is 15 residues. The DNA for the CDR3 is TGTGCCAGCAGTGGGCTAAAGCCCCTACTCTACGAGCAGTTCTTC. It encodes CASSGLKPLLYEQFF.

The chain carries TRBV7-8 and TRBJ2-1; TRBD2 is a possible D gene (6 bases). The CDR3 contains 15 residues. Germline values: CDR1 SGHVS, CDR2 FQNEAQ. Trimming left V 0 bases short and J 11 bases short, with 17 bases between. The CDR3 protein is CASSLASGPETQQFF. CDR3 bases: TGTGCCAGCAGCTTAGCCAGCGGGCCGGAGACTCAGCAGTTCTTC. Supplemented by reference TRBV7-8 and TRBJ2-1, the full variable domain reads GAGVSQSPRYKVAKRGQDVALRCDPISGHVSLFWYQQALGQGPEFLTYFQNEAQLDKSGLPSDRFFAERPEGSVSTLKIQRTQQEDSAVYLCASSLASGPETQQFFGPGTRLTVL.

This clonotype was seen only once. Its ends do not fully match the called genes, so a read error is possible. The chain couples TRBV7-6 to TRBJ2-3; no definite D call. The CDR3 loop spans 13 amino acids. Germline CDR1 is SGHVS and CDR2 is FNYEAQ. CDR3 in DNA: TGTGCCAGCAGCATAGCCCCCACAGCCACGCAGTATTTT. The encoded protein is CASSIAPTATQYF.

On this clonotype itself: Since a much larger clone is just one base distant, this may be a read error. The final CDR3 position lacks the conserved phenylalanine or tryptophan, pointing to a likely read error. No DNA is shown, since the ends of the CDR3 on it are uncertain; the CDR3 is the one TCRdb lists. The chain employs TRBV9 and TRBJ2-3; the table's D call TRBD2 went unverified against the DNA. The CDR3 is 13 residues long, counting both termini. Germline V CDR1 and CDR2: SGDLS, YYNGEE. CDR3 region: CASGDGTSGIDTL.

The chain is built from TRBV24-1 and TRBJ1-1; perhaps TRBD1 as D (6 bases). The germline gives CDR1 KGHDR, CDR2 SFDVKD. This CDR3 has 13 amino acids. The germline V and J ends were trimmed by 1 base and 6 bases, with 8 bases remaining between them. Written as DNA, the CDR3 is TGTGCCACCAGTGATTTTACAGGGTCTGAAGCTTTCTTT. Its translation is CATSDFTGSEAFF.

As to this clonotype: The germline gene is not matched at one end of the junction; a read error may be the cause. This sequence joins TRBV7-6 and TRBJ2-1; D is ambiguous. This CDR3 has 16 amino acids. Germline CDR1 is SGHVS and CDR2 is FNYEAQ. The CDR3 coding sequence is TGTGCCAGCAGCTTGAATTGCTATAATTCACCCGATGACCAGTTCTTC. Translated, it gives CASSLNCYNSPDDQFF.

This clonotype was detected ten times or more. The genes are TRBV24-1 and TRBJ1-1; 7 nucleotides align to TRBD1. V shed 6 bases, J shed 2 bases, and the junction held 2 bases outside the gene matches. The CDR3 spans 13 residues. The germline V gene encodes CDR1 KGHDR and CDR2 SFDVKD. Here the CDR3 reads CATSRQGNTEAFF. CDR3 DNA: TGTGCCACCAGTCGACAGGGCAACACTGAAGCTTTCTTT.

This clonotype was recorded a few times. J is TRBJ2-1 and V is TRBV10-2, with TRBD1 as a possible D gene (6 bases). Germline V gene lookup returns CDR1 WSHSY and CDR2 SAAADI. V gave up 0 bases and J gave up 0 bases, with 15 bases separating them. This CDR3 contains 18 residues. The CDR3 loop is CASSESTRGRNSYNEQFF. Here the CDR3 DNA reads TGCGCCAGCAGTGAGTCAACCAGGGGTCGGAACTCCTACAATGAGCAGTTCTTC.

Points on this clonotype: At one end the junction does not follow the germline gene, possibly because of a read error. The chain carries TRBV7-3 and TRBJ1-6; 9 nucleotides align to TRBD1. The CDR3 covers 14 residues. Germline V gene sequence: CDR1 SGHTA, CDR2 FQGTGA. CDR3 coding DNA: TGTGCCATCAGCCCGGGACAGGGCAATTCACCCCTCCACTTT. This translates into CAISPGQGNSPLHF.

This clonotype was recorded once. Relative to the germline gene, one junction end is altered; a read error may explain this. The chain carries TRBV2 and TRBJ2-6; tentatively, D is TRBD1 or TRBD2 (6 bases each). The CDR3 totals 16 residues. CDR1 is SNHLY and CDR2 is FYNNEI in the germline V gene. The CDR3 nucleotides read TGTGCCAGCAGCGTAGGGGGGAGCTACGGGGCGAACTTCCTGCCTTTC. Translating it yields CASSVGGSYGANFLPF.

This chain links TRBV24-1 with TRBJ2-3; D is possibly TRBD2 (5 bases). The germline V and J ends were trimmed by 1 base and 14 bases, with 21 bases remaining between them. The CDR3 runs 15 residues. Per the germline V gene, CDR1 is KGHDR and CDR2 is SFDVKD. The CDR3 region is CATSDLPGNTGELYF. The DNA for the CDR3 is TGTGCCACCAGTGATTTACCGGGAAACACCGGGGAGCTGTATTTT.